This paragraph reports one T cell receptor beta chain. Which antigen it targets is not known. No clone much larger than this one lies a single base away; base qualities are absent. Separate from the approximately 700-subject first cohort, the validation cohort of some 130 subjects was the group to which the donors belonged. The sample comes from a study of cytomegalovirus exposure and HLA in healthy donors (dated by TCRdb to 2017 to 2019). Some background on the complete study: According to a later analysis, one platform produced both the 100 to 150 validation repertoires and the approximately 600 repertoires of the first cohort. To predict cytomegalovirus infection status, the study combined high-throughput TCR immunosequencing, statistical association of individual TCRs with disease status, and machine learning. Along with the approximately 650-subject first cohort, a separate validation cohort of over a hundred different subjects was used. The study was designed to test whether signatures of past pathogen exposure could be identified by cataloging public T cell receptors.

Library generation was performed with the immunoSEQ multiplex PCR assay. The paper's data handling went like this. To diagnose cytomegalovirus status from the catalog of TCR beta chain sequences, a statistical classification framework was built. Drawn from immuneACCESS, this table holds only the in-frame rearrangements with V and J called that TCRdb kept. Clones are partly lost; checked studies trace under half to an unresolved V gene and leave the rest unexplained. The V and J calls and clone size were taken over from that table, and D and trimming were inferred from the DNA. A total of some 110,000 clones appear in this sample, more than 70% of them only once. The top ten constitute approximately 4.9% of the sample. The study at large found these results: Most TCR sequences were seen in very few donors, while some public TCRs were found in many individuals. Cytomegalovirus status was reported to be diagnosed by the classifier with high specificity and sensitivity in both the original and validation cohorts. In vitro tests confirmed that a few of the cytomegalovirus-associated TCR beta chains recognize cytomegalovirus antigens. The study gave a list of 150 to 200 TCR beta chains associated with cytomegalovirus. Subsequent analysis determined that TCRs grouped into clusters in the first cohort also showed a tendency toward co-occurrence across the 130 or so validation repertoires, and about 93% of cluster scores exceeded 0. The authors suggested that the approach could potentially be extended to other disease states and immunological phenotypes. All 130 or so repertoires were used to score co-occurrence in the validation cohort in a later analysis, because that analysis had no HLA typing for the cohort.

The V end loses 9 bases and the J end loses 0 bases, and a stretch of 12 bases separates them. The CDR3, cysteine through phenylalanine, is 14 amino acids long. Only the CDR3 DNA is retained, 42 bases long and in frame from the first base. The germline V gene gives CDR1 as MNHEY and CDR2 as SVGAGI. The source is a man between 18 and 29 years old in good health and CMV-seronegative. Sequenced: PBMCs. The sequence links TRBV6-5 to TRBJ1-3, with TRBD1 tentatively as D gene (5 bases match). The CDR3 is CASYRQISGNTIYF. The DNA sequence follows: TGTGCCAGTTACAGGCAGATCTCTGGAAACACCATATATTTT.